The 15 T cell receptor beta chains presented below share a single source sample, sequenced in a study of radiation and T cells in renal cell carcinoma. Profiled with immunoSEQ multiplex PCR; TCRdb holds only in-frame clones, not every one. Here the sample spans about 83,000 clones, over 80% being singletons. Regarding time point: blood 4 weeks post-SBRT, at nephrectomy. Treatment in this sample: 15 Gy SBRT to primary tumor, nephrectomy 4 weeks later. Sequenced material: blood, taken from a patient whose treatment included radiotherapy and nephrectomy. These receptors were obtained from a woman aged 55-70 years with renal cell carcinoma.

The J gene is TRBJ1-2, the V gene TRBV6-1; D is undetermined. The CDR3 totals 12 residues. From germline, CDR1 is MNHNS and CDR2 SASEGT. The V end lost 7 bases, the J end lost 2 bases, and 8 bases lay between the germline ends. CDR3: CASIGGNYGYTF. CDR3 in DNA: TGTGCCAGCATCGGAGGAAACTATGGCTACACCTTC.

The chain carries TRBV7-3 and TRBJ2-7; no definite D call. CDR3 length equals 14 residues. Germline V CDR1 and CDR2: SGHTA, FQGTGA. Trimming took off 0 bases at V and 6 bases at J, with 12 bases between the two ends. The CDR3 loop is CASSLTGTRGEQYF. In nucleotides, the CDR3 is TGTGCCAGCAGCTTAACGGGCACCCGTGGCGAGCAGTACTTC. The variable domain in full, completed from reference TRBV7-3 and TRBJ2-7, reads GAGVSQTPSNKVTEKGKYVELRCDPISGHTALYWYRQSLGQGPEFLIYFQGTGAADDSGLPNDRFFAVRPEGSVSTLKIQRTERGDSAVYLCASSLTGTRGEQYFGPGTRLTVT.

This clone was picked up one time. The V call is TRBV28, the J call TRBJ1-1; the D is unclear. Germline-derived CDR1 and CDR2 are MDHEN and SYDVKM. Trimming removed 7 bases from V and 4 bases from J, with 10 bases in between. This CDR3 is 12 amino acids long. CDR3 sequence: CASTLRGTEAFF. For the CDR3, the DNA is TGTGCCAGCACCCTTAGAGGCACTGAAGCTTTCTTT.

The chain combines TRBV7-3 with TRBJ1-1; 7 bases match TRBD1. V shed 2 bases, J shed 6 bases, and the junction held 9 bases outside the gene matches. From germline, CDR1 is SGHTA and CDR2 FQGTGA. The CDR3 contains 15 residues. CDR3 protein: CASSLDLTGVSEAFF. CDR3 in DNA: TGTGCCAGCAGCTTAGATCTCACAGGGGTCTCTGAAGCTTTCTTT.

This clone was seen a single time. As DNA, the CDR3 is TGTGCCAGCAGTCCTTTAGGTCTAATAAGGGACTATGGCTACACCTTC. As protein: CASSPLGLIRDYGYTF. The rearrangement uses TRBV27 and TRBJ1-2; D is uncertain. The germline V and J ends were trimmed by 5 bases and 3 bases, with 19 bases remaining between them. The CDR3 runs 16 residues. The germline V gene has CDR1 MNHEY and CDR2 SMNVEV (reference sequence).

J is TRBJ2-7 and V is TRBV29-1, with 7 bases identical to TRBD1. V lost 1 base to trimming and J lost 3 bases; unmatched junction nucleotides: 3. The CDR3 covers 13 residues. CDR1 and CDR2 (germline): SQVTM, ANQGSEA. CDR3 loop: CSVEVPGGYEQYF. CDR3 bases: TGCAGCGTTGAAGTCCCAGGGGGCTACGAGCAGTACTTC.

V is TRBV7-8 and J is TRBJ2-1, with D possibly called TRBD1 or TRBD2 (5 bases each). In germline, CDR1 is SGHVS, CDR2 FQNEAQ. CDR3 size: 14 residues. V lost 7 bases, J lost 7 bases, and 17 bases lay in between. The chain's CDR3 is CASNSGLLRNEQFF. The CDR3 nucleotides read TGTGCCAGCAACTCGGGGCTGCTTAGGAATGAGCAGTTCTTC.

This chain links TRBV28 with TRBJ1-2; no definite D call. V was trimmed by 6 bases and J by 8 bases, leaving 13 bases between them. The CDR3 is 12 amino acids. The V gene's germline CDR1 is MDHEN and CDR2 SYDVKM. The CDR3: CASRRPRGGYTF. CDR3 in DNA: TGTGCCAGCAGGCGACCCCGCGGAGGCTACACCTTC.

The chain couples TRBV7-9 to TRBJ2-1; a possible D gene is TRBD1 (5 bases). Germline CDR1 and CDR2: SEHNR and FQNEAQ (reference sequence). V lost 4 bases and J lost 1, with 8 bases in between. This CDR3 has 14 residues. CDR3 in DNA: TGTGCCAGCAGCTCCCCAGGGTCCTACAATGAGCAGTTCTTC. Translated: CASSSPGSYNEQFF.

The V gene is TRBV5-4, the J gene TRBJ2-2; unclear D gene. This CDR3 has 14 residues. Trimming left V 0 bases short and J 4 bases short, with 7 bases between. The germline V gene has CDR1 SGHNT and CDR2 YYREEE (reference sequence). The CDR3 protein is CASSLGVPTGELFF. CDR3 sequence (DNA): TGTGCCAGCAGCTTGGGCGTCCCCACCGGGGAGCTGTTTTTT.

The rearrangement joins TRBV18 to TRBJ1-2; 8 positions agree with TRBD1. From germline, CDR1 is KGHSH and CDR2 LQKENI. This CDR3 comprises 13 residues. V trimming: 6 bases; J trimming: 6 bases; junction bases outside the gene matches: 6. The CDR3 reads CASSLRGPDGYTF. In DNA, the CDR3 is TGTGCCAGCTCGCTCAGGGGGCCCGATGGCTACACCTTC.

The chain combines TRBV2 with TRBJ1-4, with 8 bases matching TRBD1. Germline V gene lookup returns CDR1 SNHLY and CDR2 FYNNEI. This CDR3 spans 14 amino acids. Trimming at V came to 5 bases and at J to 7 bases, leaving 6 bases not matched to a gene. The CDR3 spells CASSPDREGEKLFF. The CDR3 coding sequence is TGTGCCAGCAGTCCGGACAGGGAGGGTGAAAAACTGTTTTTT.

V is TRBV19 and J is TRBJ1-2, with 9 bases matching TRBD1. V shed 4 bases, J shed 2 bases, and the junction held 5 bases outside the gene matches. The CDR3 consists of 15 residues. Germline CDR1 reads LNHDA; CDR2 reads SQIVND (reference sequence). This CDR3 reads CASSNPTGGNYGYTF. The CDR3, as DNA: TGTGCCAGTAGTAATCCGACAGGGGGGAACTATGGCTACACCTTC.

The chain employs TRBV5-1 and TRBJ2-2, with a weak D call TRBD2 (6 bases). Trimming removed 1 base from V and 4 bases from J, with 17 bases in between. This CDR3 contains 17 residues. The germline gives CDR1 SGHRS, CDR2 YFSETQ. The CDR3 protein is CASSLSGSKGFTGELFF. The CDR3 region has the DNA TGCGCCAGCAGCTTGTCCGGGAGTAAGGGCTTCACCGGGGAGCTGTTTTTT.

V and J are TRBV7-6 and TRBJ2-1; the match to TRBD2 covers 14 bases. The CDR3 has 19 amino acids. CDR1 SGHVS and CDR2 FNYEAQ come from the germline V gene. With 5 bases clipped from V and 7 bases from J, the junction kept 16 bases outside the gene matches. CDR3 protein: CASSPTGTSGRRLWNEQFF. For the CDR3, the DNA is TGTGCCAGCAGCCCCACCGGGACTAGCGGGAGACGTCTGTGGAATGAGCAGTTCTTC.